This record covers a single TCR beta chain. Its antigen is not known. The junction departs from the called germline gene at one end, perhaps through a read error. This sample is drawn from a study of OX40 agonist ivuxolimab in advanced cancers. Overall study: Of mixed ages from 23 to 79 and averaging approximately 60 years, the group was 65% to 85% male.

Study findings and constraints: Some nonresponders likewise displayed low normalized T-cell clonal expansion.

Germline CDR1 SGHNT, CDR2 YYREEE (reference sequence). This CDR3 comprises 16 residues. Sequencing was performed with immunoSEQ multiplex PCR; in TCRdb, only in-frame clones are kept and a portion is missing. Of tens of thousands of clones listed, about nine tenths are singletons. This sequence originates from an adult with an advanced solid tumor such as melanoma, head and neck, liver or kidney cancer. This chain links TRBV5-4 with TRBJ2-3; TRBD2 matches at 14 bases. The starting material was CD4+ or CD8+ T cells sorted from blood, obtained in a trial of the OX40 agonist ivuxolimab. CDR3 sequence: CASSQGTSGSTDTQYF. CDR3 DNA sequence: TGTGCCAGCAGCCAAGGGACTAGCGGGAGCACGGATACGCAGTATTTT.